The source of this T cell receptor (beta chain) is a study of T cells in Graves' hyperthyroidism and ophthalmopathy. RNA transcripts provided the source from which TCR beta CDR3 regions were amplified. The HTBI primer set was used in a first-round RT-PCR of the TCR CDR3. TCRdb recomputed calls from the multiplex PCR reads with MiXCR, one row per CDR3 protein. The profile shows nearly 750,000 distinct CDR3 sequences, about a third of them singletons. General study points: Most thyroid-expanded clonotypes above 0.001 were also found in blood.

With regard to this clonotype: Its antigen remains unknown.

Not enrolled were patients with uncontrolled infection, other autoimmune disease, pregnancy or lactation. V was pared by 4 bases and J by 2 bases, with 4 bases of the junction left unmatched. The CDR3 has 14 amino acids. The specimen was blood. The TCR sequence derives from a middle-aged woman with Graves' hyperthyroidism. V gene TRBV12-3 or TRBV12-4 combines with J gene TRBJ2-7; 8 nucleotides align to TRBD2. CDR3 amino acids: CASSYVGGAYEQYF. The CDR3 DNA reads TGTGCCAGCAGTTACGTCGGGGGGGCCTACGAGCAGTACTTC.